This TCR beta chain came from a study of shared clonotypes between healthy human individuals. Findings and limits, study-wide: Sequencing depth was expected to affect clonotype sharing among donors. Large sequencing depth failed to make sorted-subset sequencing complete, rarefaction showed.

The repertoire was sequenced with immunoSEQ multiplex PCR; TCRdb's copy has only in-frame clones and lacks some. The sample carries fewer than 1.6 million clones, approximately 98.5% recorded once. In the case of this clone: Its antigen is unknown.

The sequenced sample was naive CD4+ T cells sorted from blood. Subset in this sample: CD45RA+ positively selected. The receptor was derived from a man aged 30 to 39 in good health.

The CDR3 is CASSSRDRGRYEQYF. The CDR3 nucleotides are TGTGCCAGCAGTTCACGGGACAGGGGCCGCTACGAGCAGTACTTC. The V gene is TRBV28, the J gene TRBJ2-7; 10 bases fit TRBD1. Germline lookup yields CDR1 MDHEN and CDR2 SYDVKM. V dropped 4 bases and J dropped 3; count of bases not matched to a gene: 6. CDR3 length: 15 residues.